Below, 21 T cell receptor beta chains from the same sample are listed, as sequenced in a study of liver allograft versus peripheral blood T cells. Overall study: Blood and transplanted-liver T cell receptor repertoires from recipients were compared.

MiXCR was run by TCRdb on the reads, yielding one entry per CDR3 protein. The table lists about 2,600 distinct CDR3 sequences, about 18% of them singletons. The source of these receptors is a human patient who had a liver transplant. Some T cells could come from the graft donor.

V and J are TRBV5-5 and TRBJ1-5; D gene uncertain. The germline gives CDR1 SGHKS, CDR2 YYEKEE (reference sequence). V lost 1 base and J 2 bases, leaving 10 bases between the germline ends. The CDR3 totals 15 residues. The CDR3 DNA reads TGTGCCAGCAGCTTGACCCCGCGGGGCAATCAGCCCCAGCATTTT. Amino acid sequence: CASSLTPRGNQPQHF.

In DNA form, the CDR3 reads TGTGCCAGCAGCTTCGACCCCAACCCCTACGAGCAGTACTTC. Its translation is CASSFDPNPYEQYF. This rearrangement joins TRBV6-2 or TRBV6-3 to TRBJ2-7; no clear D gene. This CDR3 is 14 amino acids long. The V and J ends lost 6 bases and 2 bases respectively, with 14 bases between them. The germline CDR1 and CDR2 sequences are MNHEY and SVGEGT.

By sample share, this clonotype is large. V and J are TRBV24-1 and TRBJ2-1; TRBD2 matches at 10 bases. From germline, CDR1 is KGHDR and CDR2 SFDVKD. Germline trimming cut 0 bases from V and 8 bases from J; bases unmatched to any gene: 6. The CDR3 is 16 amino acids. CDR3 in amino acids: CATSDLSLAGVDEQFF. The CDR3 nucleotides are TGTGCCACCAGTGATTTGAGTCTAGCGGGAGTGGATGAGCAGTTCTTC.

This clonotype is labeled medium-sized. The chain is built from TRBV24-1 and TRBJ1-2; the D gene is possibly TRBD1 (6 bases). Germline V gene data show CDR1 as KGHDR and CDR2 as SFDVKD. CDR3 length equals 16 residues. Trimming left V 0 bases short and J 4 bases short, with 14 bases between. The CDR3 DNA reads as TGTGCCACCAGTGATTTGGATTCGGGGGGCCTCTATGGCTACACCTTC. Translated, it gives CATSDLDSGGLYGYTF.

By sample fraction, this clonotype is medium-sized (0.01 to 0.1%). The chain uses TRBV6-2 or TRBV6-3 and TRBJ2-3, with 8 bases matching TRBD2. CDR1 is MNHEY, CDR2 SVGEGT, per germline. With V trimmed by 5 bases and J by 3 bases, 4 bases remained unmatched. This CDR3 region has 14 residues. The CDR3: CASSPGLATDTQYF. CDR3 coding DNA: TGTGCCAGCAGTCCTGGACTAGCTACAGATACGCAGTATTTT.

The rearrangement links TRBV6-1 to TRBJ2-1; 7 bases align to TRBD1. The V gene's germline CDR1 is MNHNS and CDR2 SASEGT. The CDR3 sequence is 13 residues long. Trimming took 4 bases from V and 8 from J; bases not matched to a gene: 5. The CDR3, as DNA: TGTGCCAGCAGTGGACAGGGTGGGGATGAGCAGTTCTTC. This encodes CASSGQGGDEQFF.

This clonotype was seen at least ten times. The chain uses TRBV5-4 and TRBJ2-5, with D uncertain. V was pared by 2 bases and J by 1 base, with 6 bases between. The CDR3 extends over 13 amino acids. Germline V gene sequence: CDR1 SGHNT, CDR2 YYREEE (reference sequence). This CDR3 is CASSLETQETQYF. CDR3 bases: TGTGCCAGCAGCTTAGAGACCCAAGAGACCCAGTACTTC.

The chain is built from TRBV20-1 and TRBJ2-7; TRBD1 matches 7 bases. Trimming removed 1 base from V and 0 bases from J; junction bases left unmatched: 0. The germline CDR1 and CDR2 sequences are DFQATT and SNEGSKA (reference sequence). The CDR3 has 13 residues. Here the CDR3 reads CSARGDSSYEQYF. The CDR3 coding sequence is TGCAGTGCTAGAGGGGACAGCTCCTACGAGCAGTACTTC.

In the case of this clonotype: A much larger clonotype is one base distant, so this may be a read error. The chain links TRBV27 to TRBJ2-2; weak D call: TRBD1 (6 bases). The CDR3 has 18 amino acids. Germline assignment: CDR1 MNHEY and CDR2 SMNVEV (reference sequence). The CDR3: CASSLVYVRTDNSGELFF. The CDR3 nucleotides are TGTGCCAGCAGTTTAGTTTACGTGCGGACAGACAACAGCGGGGAGCTGTTTTTT.

For this clonotype: This clone may be a read error of a much larger clone one base away. The V and J genes are TRBV27 and TRBJ2-7, with D possibly TRBD1 on 5 matching bases. Germline V CDR1 and CDR2: MNHEY, SMNVEV (reference sequence). The CDR3 consists of 13 residues. The CDR3 here is CVSSLQGHYEQYF. CDR3 nucleotides: TGTGTCAGCAGTTTGCAGGGCCACTACGAGCAGTACTTC.

The chain joins TRBV6-6 to TRBJ2-3, with 12 nucleotides matching TRBD1. With V trimmed by 6 bases and J by 1 base, 8 bases remained unmatched. The CDR3 consists of 17 residues. Germline-derived CDR1 and CDR2 are MNHNY and SVGAGI (reference sequence). The CDR3 spells CASRASGTGGRTDTQYF. The CDR3 DNA is TGTGCCAGCAGAGCATCCGGGACAGGGGGCCGCACAGATACGCAGTATTTT.

This clonotype is termed medium-sized. The chain couples TRBV29-1 to TRBJ2-7; weak D call: TRBD1 (5 bases). The CDR3 length is 12 residues. Per the germline V gene, CDR1 is SQVTM and CDR2 is ANQGSEA. Trimming removed 3 bases from V and 5 bases from J, with 11 bases in between. The CDR3 spells CSVDTGLNEQYF. The CDR3 DNA is TGCAGCGTTGATACAGGCCTAAACGAGCAGTACTTC.

On this clonotype itself: A much bigger clone sits one base away, suggesting this may be a read error. CDR3 amino acids: CANSLSGHPNQPQHF. The DNA of the CDR3 is TGTGCCAACAGTTTATCGGGCCACCCCAATCAGCCCCAGCATTTT. The V gene is TRBV27, the J gene TRBJ1-5, with D uncertain. This CDR3 region has 15 residues. Germline V gene sequence: CDR1 MNHEY, CDR2 SMNVEV (reference sequence).

As for this clonotype: This clone may be a read error of a much larger clone one base away. V usage is TRBV13 and J usage is TRBJ2-7; maybe TRBD2 (6 bases). V was pared by 4 bases and J by 1 base, with 8 bases between. The CDR3 loop spans 13 amino acids. From germline, CDR1 is PRHDT and CDR2 FYEKMQ (reference sequence). The CDR3 DNA reads as TGTGCCAGCAGCTCCCGGGGGTCCTACGAGCAGTACTTC. Protein: CASSSRGSYEQYF.

The V and J genes are TRBV27 and TRBJ1-1; D possibly corresponds to TRBD1 (6 bases). Germline V gene sequence: CDR1 MNHEY, CDR2 SMNVEV (reference sequence). The CDR3 extends over 13 amino acids. V lost 6 bases and J 5 bases, leaving 13 bases between the germline ends. In DNA form, the CDR3 reads TGTGCCAGCAGGCCCTTTACAGGGACTGAAGCTTTCTTT. This codes for CASRPFTGTEAFF.

By proportion, this clonotype is medium-sized. J is TRBJ2-3 and V is TRBV6-1, with 9 bases fitting TRBD1. V gave up 5 bases and J gave up 2 bases; unmatched junction bases: 5. Germline CDR1 reads MNHNS; CDR2 reads SASEGT. This CDR3 spans 15 amino acids. Here the CDR3 reads CASSPGQGNTDTQYF. The CDR3 DNA is TGTGCCAGCAGTCCGGGACAGGGCAACACAGATACGCAGTATTTT.

By share of the sample, this clonotype is medium-sized. This sequence joins TRBV7-9 and TRBJ2-1, with TRBD1 as a possible D gene (6 bases). The V end was cut by 6 bases, the J end by 1 base, with 10 bases between. The germline gives CDR1 SEHNR, CDR2 FQNEAQ (reference sequence). The CDR3 extends over 14 amino acids. CDR3 DNA: TGTGCCAGCAGTTCGGACAGATCCTACAATGAGCAGTTCTTC. Protein: CASSSDRSYNEQFF.

This clonotype qualifies as large (0.1 to 1%). The chain has TRBV28 and TRBJ2-6; a weak D match, TRBD1 (8 bases). V gave up 7 bases and J gave up 0 bases, with 13 bases separating them. Germline lookup yields CDR1 MDHEN and CDR2 SYDVKM. The CDR3 loop spans 16 amino acids. The CDR3 DNA reads as TGTGCCAGCATACAGGGGGGGCTCTCTGGGGCCAACGTCCTGACTTTC. Translated, it gives CASIQGGLSGANVLTF.

The chain combines TRBV10-3 with TRBJ2-7, with D perhaps matching TRBD2 (5 bases). CDR3 length: 11 residues. The germline V gene has CDR1 ENHRY and CDR2 SYGVKD. The ends were cut back, 8 bases at V and 4 bases at J, with 9 bases in the middle. The CDR3 DNA follows: TGTGCCATCCAGAGCGGTTACGAGCAGTACTTC. It codes for CAIQSGYEQYF.

This chain links TRBV19 with TRBJ1-5; 7 positions match TRBD1. The CDR3 consists of 14 residues. V trimming: 2 bases; J trimming: 7 bases; junction bases outside the gene matches: 5. Germline V gene lookup returns CDR1 LNHDA and CDR2 SQIVND (reference sequence). The DNA of the CDR3 is TGTGCCAGTAGTATACGGACAGGCGGGCAGCCCCAGCATTTT. Its translation is CASSIRTGGQPQHF.

The V and J genes are TRBV5-5 and TRBJ2-2; possibly TRBD1 for D (5 bases). Between the trimmed V and J ends, which lost 1 base and 3 bases, there was a span of 13 bases. The CDR3 consists of 16 residues. The germline V gene has CDR1 SGHKS and CDR2 YYEKEE (reference sequence). The chain's CDR3 is CASSLSQGPYTGELFF. Here the CDR3 DNA reads TGTGCCAGCAGCTTGTCGCAGGGTCCATACACCGGGGAGCTGTTTTTT. Full variable domain (missing parts from reference TRBV5-5 and TRBJ2-2): DAGVTQSPTHLIKTRGQQVTLRCSPISGHKSVSWYQQVLGQGPQFIFQYYEKEERGRGNFPDRFSARQFPNYSSELNVNALLLGDSALYLCASSLSQGPYTGELFFGEGSRLTVL.